This is a list of T cell receptor beta chains from one sample in a study of blood T cell repertoires in COVID-19. Clones were read by immunoSEQ multiplex PCR, and TCRdb kept only the in-frame ones, dropping some. The sample carries about 50,000 clones, 88% recorded once. Sequencing input: peripheral blood. Receptors were obtained from a man aged 50-59 years with active COVID-19. Both conserved end residues are part of each CDR3. Each record gives: CDR3 protein, D gene, J gene, V gene. The D gene is left open where the match is weak.

CDR3aa: CASSFTGTSGSYEQYF; d_gene: TRBD2; j_gene: TRBJ2-7; v_gene: TRBV7-6
CDR3aa: CASSLWTSGRSDTQYF; d_gene: TRBD2; j_gene: TRBJ2-3; v_gene: TRBV3-1/TRBV3-2
CDR3aa: CASSTDRATNEKLFF; d_gene: TRBD1; j_gene: TRBJ1-4; v_gene: TRBV5-1
CDR3aa: CAQAGQGRSEQYF; d_gene: TRBD1; j_gene: TRBJ2-7; v_gene: TRBV30
CDR3aa: CASSYGLETQYF; d_gene: -; j_gene: TRBJ2-5; v_gene: TRBV6-2/TRBV6-3
CDR3aa: CASSYPGIQGNQPQHF; d_gene: -; j_gene: TRBJ1-5; v_gene: TRBV19
CDR3aa: CASSPGTGGRNTEAFF; d_gene: TRBD1; j_gene: TRBJ1-1; v_gene: TRBV7-9
CDR3aa: CASSLSAGLGGYGYTF; d_gene: -; j_gene: TRBJ1-2; v_gene: TRBV7-9
CDR3aa: CASTDPTGGDGYTF; d_gene: TRBD1; j_gene: TRBJ1-2; v_gene: TRBV6-6
CDR3aa: CASSSNGLAGEFSYEQYF; d_gene: TRBD2; j_gene: TRBJ2-7; v_gene: TRBV19
CDR3aa: CARSPLVEPSNQPQHF; d_gene: -; j_gene: TRBJ1-5; v_gene: TRBV5-3
CDR3aa: CAGLTSGGLASTDTQYF; d_gene: TRBD2; j_gene: TRBJ2-3; v_gene: TRBV5-3
CDR3aa: CASSRLAGTQETQYF; d_gene: TRBD2; j_gene: TRBJ2-5; v_gene: TRBV4-1
CDR3aa: CASSLVAGANTGELFF; d_gene: TRBD2; j_gene: TRBJ2-2; v_gene: TRBV5-1
CDR3aa: CASSPTGVYGYTF; d_gene: -; j_gene: TRBJ1-2; v_gene: TRBV18
CDR3aa: CASSVALSGNDEKLFF; d_gene: -; j_gene: TRBJ1-4; v_gene: TRBV9
CDR3aa: CASSFGGNTEAFF; d_gene: -; j_gene: TRBJ1-1; v_gene: TRBV5-1
CDR3aa: CASSLTGGETQYF; d_gene: TRBD1; j_gene: TRBJ2-5; v_gene: TRBV13
CDR3aa: CASSERHSGSYYNEQFF; d_gene: TRBD2; j_gene: TRBJ2-1; v_gene: TRBV6-1
CDR3aa: CASSLWTSGTDTQYF; d_gene: TRBD2; j_gene: TRBJ2-3; v_gene: TRBV3-1/TRBV3-2
CDR3aa: CASRPPGTEAFF; d_gene: -; j_gene: TRBJ1-1; v_gene: TRBV6-5
CDR3aa: CASSPRDRGRETQYF; d_gene: TRBD1; j_gene: TRBJ2-5; v_gene: TRBV6-5
CDR3aa: CASSLASPGDTQYF; d_gene: -; j_gene: TRBJ2-3; v_gene: TRBV5-1
CDR3aa: CASSAQTRGQHTEAFF; d_gene: TRBD1; j_gene: TRBJ1-1; v_gene: TRBV7-8
CDR3aa: CASTLRGGTGLYEQYF; d_gene: TRBD1; j_gene: TRBJ2-7; v_gene: TRBV7-9
CDR3aa: CAWSVGGSRPYEQYF; d_gene: -; j_gene: TRBJ2-7; v_gene: TRBV30
CDR3aa: CASSLDGVANYGYTF; d_gene: -; j_gene: TRBJ1-2; v_gene: TRBV5-1